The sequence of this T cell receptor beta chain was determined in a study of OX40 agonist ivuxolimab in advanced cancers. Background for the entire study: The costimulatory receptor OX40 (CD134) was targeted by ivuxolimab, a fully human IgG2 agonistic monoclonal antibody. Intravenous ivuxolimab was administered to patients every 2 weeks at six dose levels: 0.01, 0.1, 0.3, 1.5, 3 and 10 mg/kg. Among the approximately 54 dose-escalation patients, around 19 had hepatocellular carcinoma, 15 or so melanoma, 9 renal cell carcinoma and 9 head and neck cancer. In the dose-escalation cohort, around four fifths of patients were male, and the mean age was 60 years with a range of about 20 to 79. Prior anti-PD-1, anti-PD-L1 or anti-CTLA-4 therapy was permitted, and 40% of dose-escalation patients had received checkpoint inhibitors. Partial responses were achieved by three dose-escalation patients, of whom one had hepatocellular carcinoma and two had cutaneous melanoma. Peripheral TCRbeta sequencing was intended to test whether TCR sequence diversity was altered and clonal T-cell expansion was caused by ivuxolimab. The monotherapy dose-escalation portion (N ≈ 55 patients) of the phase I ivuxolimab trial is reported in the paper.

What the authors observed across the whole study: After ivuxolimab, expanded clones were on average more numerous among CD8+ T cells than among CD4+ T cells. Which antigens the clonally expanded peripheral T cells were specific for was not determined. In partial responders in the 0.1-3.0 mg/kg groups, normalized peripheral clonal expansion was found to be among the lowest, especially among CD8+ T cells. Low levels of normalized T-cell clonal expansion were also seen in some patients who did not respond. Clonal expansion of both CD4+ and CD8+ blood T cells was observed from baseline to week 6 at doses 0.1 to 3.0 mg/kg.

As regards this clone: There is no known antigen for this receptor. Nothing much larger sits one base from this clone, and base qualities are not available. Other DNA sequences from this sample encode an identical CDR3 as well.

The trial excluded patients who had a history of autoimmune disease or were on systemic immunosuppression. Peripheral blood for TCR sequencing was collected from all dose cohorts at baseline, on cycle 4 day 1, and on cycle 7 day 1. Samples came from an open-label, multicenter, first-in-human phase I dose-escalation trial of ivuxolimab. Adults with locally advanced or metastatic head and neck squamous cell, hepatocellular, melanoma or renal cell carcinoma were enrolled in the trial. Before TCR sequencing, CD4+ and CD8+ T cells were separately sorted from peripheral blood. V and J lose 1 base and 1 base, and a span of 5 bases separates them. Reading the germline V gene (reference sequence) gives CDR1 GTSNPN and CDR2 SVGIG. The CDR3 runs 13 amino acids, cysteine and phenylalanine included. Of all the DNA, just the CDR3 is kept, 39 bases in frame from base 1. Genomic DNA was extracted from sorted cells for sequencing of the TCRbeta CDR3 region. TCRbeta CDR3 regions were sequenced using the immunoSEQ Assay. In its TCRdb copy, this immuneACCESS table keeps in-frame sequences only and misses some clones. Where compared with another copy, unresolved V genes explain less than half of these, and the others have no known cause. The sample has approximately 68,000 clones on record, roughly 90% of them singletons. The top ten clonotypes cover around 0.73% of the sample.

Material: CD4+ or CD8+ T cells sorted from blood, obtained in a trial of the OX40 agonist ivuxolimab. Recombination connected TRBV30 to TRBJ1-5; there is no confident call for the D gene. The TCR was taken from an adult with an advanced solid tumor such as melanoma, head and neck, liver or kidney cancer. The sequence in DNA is TGTGCCTGGAGTGGAGACAGCAATCAGCCCCAGCATTTT. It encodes CAWSGDSNQPQHF. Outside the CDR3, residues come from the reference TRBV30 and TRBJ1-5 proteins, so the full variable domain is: SQTIHQWPATLVQPVGSPLSLECTVEGTSNPNLYWYRQAAGRGLQLLFYSVGIGQISSEVPQNLSASRPQDRQFILSSKKLLLSDSGFYLCAWSGDSNQPQHFGDGTRLSIL.